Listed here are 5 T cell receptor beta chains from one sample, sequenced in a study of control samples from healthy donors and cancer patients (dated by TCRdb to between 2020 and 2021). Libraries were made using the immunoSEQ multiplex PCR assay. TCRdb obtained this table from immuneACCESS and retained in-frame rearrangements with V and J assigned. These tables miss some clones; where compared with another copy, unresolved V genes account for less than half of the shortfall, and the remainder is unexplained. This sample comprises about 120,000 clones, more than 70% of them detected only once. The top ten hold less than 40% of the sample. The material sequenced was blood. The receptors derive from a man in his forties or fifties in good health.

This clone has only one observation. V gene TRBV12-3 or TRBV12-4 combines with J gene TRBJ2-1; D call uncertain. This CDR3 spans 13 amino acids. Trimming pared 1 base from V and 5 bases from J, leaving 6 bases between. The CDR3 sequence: CASSLGTHNEQFF. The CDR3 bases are TGTGCCAGCAGTTTAGGGACGCACAATGAGCAGTTCTTC.

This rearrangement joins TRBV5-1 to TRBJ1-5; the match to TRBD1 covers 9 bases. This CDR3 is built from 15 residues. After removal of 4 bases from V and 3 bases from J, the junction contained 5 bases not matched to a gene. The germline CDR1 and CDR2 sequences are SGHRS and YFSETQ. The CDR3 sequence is CASSTGTGHNQPQHF. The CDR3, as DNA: TGCGCCAGCAGCACCGGGACAGGGCACAATCAGCCCCAGCATTTT.

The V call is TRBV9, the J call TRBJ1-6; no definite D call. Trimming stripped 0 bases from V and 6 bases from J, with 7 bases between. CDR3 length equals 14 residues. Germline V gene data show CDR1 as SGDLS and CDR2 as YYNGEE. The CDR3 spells CASSVANRNSPLHF. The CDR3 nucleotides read TGTGCCAGCAGCGTAGCTAACCGTAATTCACCCCTCCACTTT. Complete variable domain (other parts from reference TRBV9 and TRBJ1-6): DSGVTQTPKHLITATGQRVTLRCSPRSGDLSVYWYQQSLDQGLQFLIQYYNGEERAKGNILERFSAQQFPDLHSELNLSSLELGDSALYFCASSVANRNSPLHFGNGTRLTVT.

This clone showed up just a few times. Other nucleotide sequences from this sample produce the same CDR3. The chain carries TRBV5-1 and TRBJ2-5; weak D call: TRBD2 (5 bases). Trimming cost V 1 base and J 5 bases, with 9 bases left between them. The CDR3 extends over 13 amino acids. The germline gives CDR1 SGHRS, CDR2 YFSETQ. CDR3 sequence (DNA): TGCGCCAGCAGCTTGACCGGGGATGAGACCCAGTACTTC. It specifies CASSLTGDETQYF. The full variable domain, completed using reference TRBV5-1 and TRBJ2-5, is KAGVTQTPRYLIKTRGQQVTLSCSPISGHRSVSWYQQTPGQGLQFLFEYFSETQRNKGNFPGRFSGRQFSNSRSEMNVSTLELGDSALYLCASSLTGDETQYFGPGTRLLVL.

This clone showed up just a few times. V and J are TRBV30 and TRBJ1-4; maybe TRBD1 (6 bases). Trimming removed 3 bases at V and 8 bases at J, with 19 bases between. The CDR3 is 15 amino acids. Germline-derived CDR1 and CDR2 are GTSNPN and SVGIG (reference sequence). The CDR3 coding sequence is TGTGCCTGGAGGGCAGGGGTGGGTATTCAGGAAAAACTGTTTTTT. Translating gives CAWRAGVGIQEKLFF.